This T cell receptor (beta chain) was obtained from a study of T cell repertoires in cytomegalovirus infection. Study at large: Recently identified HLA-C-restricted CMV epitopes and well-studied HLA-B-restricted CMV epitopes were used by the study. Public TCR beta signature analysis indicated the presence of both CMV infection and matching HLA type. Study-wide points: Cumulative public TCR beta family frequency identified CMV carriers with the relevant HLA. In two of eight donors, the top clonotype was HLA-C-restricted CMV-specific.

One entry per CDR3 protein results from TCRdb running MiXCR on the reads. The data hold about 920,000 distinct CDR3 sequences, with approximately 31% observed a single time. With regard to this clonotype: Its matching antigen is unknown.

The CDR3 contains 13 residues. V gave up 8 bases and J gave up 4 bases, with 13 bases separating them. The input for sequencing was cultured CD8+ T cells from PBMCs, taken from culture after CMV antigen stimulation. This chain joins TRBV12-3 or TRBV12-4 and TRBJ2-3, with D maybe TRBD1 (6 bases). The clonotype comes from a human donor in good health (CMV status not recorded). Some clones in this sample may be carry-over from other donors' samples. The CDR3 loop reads CASSDSRADTQYF. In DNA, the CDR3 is TGTGCCAGCTCGGACAGCAGGGCAGATACGCAGTATTTT.